This T cell receptor beta chain stems from a study of blood T cell repertoires in COVID-19. Overall study: The United States, Italy and Spain were the sources of the acute and convalescent COVID-19 samples.

Profiled with immunoSEQ multiplex PCR; TCRdb holds only in-frame clones, not every one. The sample shows some 150,000 clones, more than 75% of them seen only once. The receptor comes from a man aged 50 or older with active COVID-19. The sequenced material came from peripheral blood.

The CDR3 loop is CASSYALGGLGETQYF. In nucleotides, the CDR3 is TGTGCCAGCAGTTACGCCCTCGGGGGGCTCGGGGAGACCCAGTACTTC. This rearrangement joins TRBV6-2 or TRBV6-3 to TRBJ2-5; TRBD2 is a possible D gene (7 bases). V was shortened by 2 bases and J by 5 bases, with 18 bases between the two germline ends. Germline V gene lookup returns CDR1 MNHEY and CDR2 SVGEGT. The CDR3 totals 16 residues.